The 11 T cell receptor beta chains presented below share a single source sample, sequenced in a study of T cells in Graves' hyperthyroidism and ophthalmopathy (dated by TCRdb to between 2019 and 2020). Libraries were built with multiplex PCR. The sequencer was an Illumina HiSeq 2000. The TCR beta CDR3 regions were amplified from RNA transcripts. For the first round of RT-PCR on the TCR CDR3, the HTBI primer set was used together with the Qiagen OneStep RT-PCR kit. TCRdb reprocessing: public reads trimmed at Q25 with fastp, clones called with MiXCR, in-frame beta chains kept. Rows with one shared CDR3 protein collapse into an entry with the most common genes and DNA. This sample gives roughly 560,000 distinct CDR3 sequences in total; roughly 15% of them show up just once. The ten largest clonotypes hold around 4.5% of the sample. Sequenced sample: blood. Source of these receptors: a woman between 35 and 50 years old with Graves' ophthalmopathy.

This clonotype was detected ten times or more. This chain uses TRBV6-5 with TRBJ1-2; TRBD1 agrees at 12 bases. The CDR3 loop spans 16 amino acids. The junction had 11 bases not matched to a gene; V was cut back by 7 bases and J by 5 bases. The germline V gene has CDR1 MNHEY and CDR2 SVGAGI. The CDR3 loop reads CASTIPRDRGLYGYTF. CDR3 DNA: TGTGCCAGCACCATACCCCGGGACAGGGGGCTGTATGGCTACACCTTC.

The rearrangement uses TRBV7-9 and TRBJ2-5; weak D call: TRBD2 (5 bases). Trimming cost V 4 bases and J 5 bases, with 11 bases left between them. CDR1 and CDR2 (germline): SEHNR, FQNEAQ (reference sequence). The CDR3 extends over 13 amino acids. The CDR3, as DNA: TGTGCCAGCAGCTCCCTAGCTTCGGAGACCCAGTACTTC. Protein sequence: CASSSLASETQYF.

This clonotype occurred a few times. This sequence joins TRBV30 and TRBJ2-5, with a weak D call TRBD1 (5 bases). Germline values: CDR1 GTSNPN, CDR2 SVGIG (reference sequence). There are 15 residues in the CDR3. V lost 3 bases, J lost 7 bases, and 21 bases lay in between. The CDR3: CAWRAQHQGIGTQYF. The CDR3 nucleotides read TGTGCCTGGAGAGCACAACACCAGGGAATTGGGACCCAGTACTTC.

In this sample, this clonotype turned up many times. This chain uses TRBV12-3 or TRBV12-4 with TRBJ1-1; D not certain. This CDR3 region has 12 residues. V was trimmed by 5 bases and J by 1 base, leaving 5 bases between them. The chain's CDR3 is CASSRQNTEAFF. The CDR3 region has the DNA TGTGCCAGCAGTAGACAGAACACTGAAGCTTTCTTT.

This clonotype was seen many times. The V gene is TRBV28, the J gene TRBJ2-7; no reliable D call. The germline gives CDR1 MDHEN, CDR2 SYDVKM. The CDR3 is 14 amino acids. V lost 5 bases and J 5 bases, leaving 16 bases between the germline ends. The CDR3, as DNA: TGTGCCAGCAGTACCACCCCTCGTATCCACGAGCAGTACTTC. Its translation: CASSTTPRIHEQYF.

This clonotype came up a few times. V and J are TRBV29-1 and TRBJ2-5; a weak D match, TRBD2 (5 bases). CDR1 is SQVTM, CDR2 ANQGSEA, per germline. Trimming cost V 7 bases and J 6 bases, with 15 bases left between them. CDR3 length: 12 amino acids. CDR3 sequence reads: CSGLGVPKTQYF. CDR3 sequence (DNA): TGCAGCGGCCTCGGGGTACCGAAGACCCAGTACTTC.

This clonotype was observed many times. The chain has TRBV7-9 and TRBJ1-2; D remains ambiguous. The CDR3 totals 14 residues. With 0 bases removed from V and 2 bases from J, the gap between germline ends came to 7 bases. CDR1 is SEHNR, CDR2 FQNEAQ, per germline (reference sequence). The CDR3 protein is CASSLASENYGYTF. The CDR3 DNA follows: TGTGCCAGCAGCTTAGCGTCAGAGAACTATGGCTACACCTTC.

This clonotype was counted ten times or more. The chain links TRBV6-1 to TRBJ2-5; unclear D gene. With 3 bases removed from V and 1 base from J, the gap between germline ends came to 9 bases. The V gene's germline CDR1 is MNHNS and CDR2 SASEGT. This CDR3 has 14 amino acids. The CDR3: CASSETALQETQYF. The CDR3 nucleotides are TGTGCCAGCAGTGAGACGGCGCTCCAAGAGACCCAGTACTTC.

This clonotype was seen ten or more times. This chain connects TRBV6-5 to TRBJ1-1; D call uncertain. V dropped 9 bases and J dropped 0 bases, with 11 bases sitting between them. The CDR3 is 13 amino acids. Germline assignment: CDR1 MNHEY and CDR2 SVGAGI. This CDR3 reads CASKTDMNTEAFF. The CDR3 coding sequence is TGTGCCAGTAAGACTGACATGAACACTGAAGCTTTCTTT.

In this sample, this clonotype turned up many times. The rearrangement uses TRBV10-3 and TRBJ1-1; D perhaps matches TRBD1 (5 bases). The V end lost 10 bases, the J end lost 2 bases, and 17 bases lay between the germline ends. The CDR3 extends over 14 amino acids. Germline V CDR1 and CDR2: ENHRY, SYGVKD. CDR3 amino acids: CATRPTEGNTEAFF. The CDR3 DNA follows: TGTGCCACCCGTCCGACAGAAGGTAACACTGAAGCTTTCTTT.

This clonotype was recorded at least ten times. This sequence joins TRBV2 and TRBJ2-7, with 14 nucleotides matching TRBD2. The CDR3 sequence is 17 residues long. CDR1 and CDR2 (germline): SNHLY, FYNNEI. J gave up 1 base and V 5 bases, and 7 bases lay outside the gene matches. For the CDR3, the DNA is TGTGCCAGCAGTACCGGGACTAGCGGGAGTTTATCCTACGAGCAGTACTTC. Protein sequence: CASSTGTSGSLSYEQYF.